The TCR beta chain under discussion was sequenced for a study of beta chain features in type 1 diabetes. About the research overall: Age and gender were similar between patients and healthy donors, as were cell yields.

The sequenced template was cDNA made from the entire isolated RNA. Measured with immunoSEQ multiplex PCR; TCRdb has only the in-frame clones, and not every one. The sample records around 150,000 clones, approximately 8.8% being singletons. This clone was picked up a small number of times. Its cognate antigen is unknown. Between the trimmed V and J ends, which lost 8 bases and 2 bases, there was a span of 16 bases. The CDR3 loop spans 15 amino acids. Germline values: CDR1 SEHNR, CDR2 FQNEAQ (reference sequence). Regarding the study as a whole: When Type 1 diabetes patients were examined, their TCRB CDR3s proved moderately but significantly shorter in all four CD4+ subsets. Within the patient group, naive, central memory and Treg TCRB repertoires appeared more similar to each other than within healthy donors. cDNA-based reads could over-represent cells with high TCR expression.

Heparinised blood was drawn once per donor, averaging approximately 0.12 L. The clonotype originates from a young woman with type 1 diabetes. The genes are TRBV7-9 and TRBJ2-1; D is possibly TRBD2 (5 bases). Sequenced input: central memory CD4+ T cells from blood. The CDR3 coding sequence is TGTGCCAGCTCCCCTGGGAGCCAACCCTACAATGAGCAGTTCTTC. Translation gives CASSPGSQPYNEQFF.